Described below is a single TCR beta chain sequence and its context. This specimen comes from a study of CD8+CD57+ T cells in acquired aplastic anemia. TCR beta VDJ and CDR3 profiling used genomic DNA as template. TCRdb independently ran MiXCR on the reads; one entry per CDR3 protein. The sample shows fewer than 200,000 distinct CDR3 sequences, 55% to 80% of them seen only once. The sample taken for sequencing was sorted CD4+, CD8+, or CD8+CD57+ T cells (not recorded which) from PBMCs. The receptor was derived from a human donor in good health.

The CDR3 reads CASSATGASNQPQHF. The CDR3 nucleotides are TGTGCCAGTAGTGCCACAGGGGCGAGCAATCAGCCCCAGCATTTT. The V call is TRBV11-2, the J call TRBJ1-5; 7 nucleotides agree with TRBD1. This CDR3 is 15 amino acids long. CDR1 SGHAT and CDR2 FQNNGV come from the germline V gene. The trim removed 9 bases at V and 1 base at J, leaving 9 bases unmatched.